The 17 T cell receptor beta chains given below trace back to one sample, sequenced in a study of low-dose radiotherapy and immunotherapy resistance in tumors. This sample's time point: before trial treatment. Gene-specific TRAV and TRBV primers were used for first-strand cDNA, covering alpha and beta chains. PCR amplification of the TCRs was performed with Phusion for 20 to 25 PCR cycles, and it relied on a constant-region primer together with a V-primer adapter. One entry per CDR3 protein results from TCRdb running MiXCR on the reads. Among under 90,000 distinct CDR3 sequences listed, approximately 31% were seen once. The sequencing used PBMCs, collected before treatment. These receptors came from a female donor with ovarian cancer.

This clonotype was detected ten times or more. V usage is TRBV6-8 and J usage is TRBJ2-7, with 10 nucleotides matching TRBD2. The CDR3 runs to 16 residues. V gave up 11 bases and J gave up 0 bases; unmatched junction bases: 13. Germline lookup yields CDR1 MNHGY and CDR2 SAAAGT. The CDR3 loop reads CAELGGVAGGSYEQYF. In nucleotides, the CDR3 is TGTGCCGAGTTGGGGGGAGTAGCGGGGGGCTCCTACGAGCAGTACTTC.

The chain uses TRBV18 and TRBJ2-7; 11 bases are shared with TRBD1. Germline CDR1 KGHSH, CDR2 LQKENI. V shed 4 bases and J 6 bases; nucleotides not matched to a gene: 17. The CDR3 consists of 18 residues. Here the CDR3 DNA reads TGTGCCAGCTCACTTTATCCGGGACAGGGGGGTGCCCCTCTCGAGCAGTACTTC. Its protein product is CASSLYPGQGGAPLEQYF.

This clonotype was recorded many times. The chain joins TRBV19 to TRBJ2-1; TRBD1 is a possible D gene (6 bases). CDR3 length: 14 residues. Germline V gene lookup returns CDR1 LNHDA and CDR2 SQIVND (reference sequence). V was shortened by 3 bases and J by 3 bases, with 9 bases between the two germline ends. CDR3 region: CASSMRQVYNEQFF. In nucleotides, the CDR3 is TGTGCCAGTAGTATGAGACAGGTCTACAATGAGCAGTTCTTC.

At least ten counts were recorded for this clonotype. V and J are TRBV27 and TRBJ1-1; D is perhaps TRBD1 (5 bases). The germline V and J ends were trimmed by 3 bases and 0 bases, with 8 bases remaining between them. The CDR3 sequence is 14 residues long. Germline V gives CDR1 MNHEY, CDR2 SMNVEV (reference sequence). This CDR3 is CASSLKGLNTEAFF. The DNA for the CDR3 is TGTGCCAGCAGTTTGAAGGGGCTGAACACTGAAGCTTTCTTT.

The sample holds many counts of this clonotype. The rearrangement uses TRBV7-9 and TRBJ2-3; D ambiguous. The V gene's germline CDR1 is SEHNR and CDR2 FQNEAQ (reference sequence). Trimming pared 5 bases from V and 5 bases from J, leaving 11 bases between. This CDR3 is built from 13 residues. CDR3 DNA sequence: TGTGCCAGCAGCCGCCCCGGGCGAGATACGCAGTATTTT. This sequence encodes CASSRPGRDTQYF. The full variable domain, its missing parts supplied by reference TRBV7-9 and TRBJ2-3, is DTGVSQNPRHKITKRGQNVTFRCDPISEHNRLYWYRQTLGQGPEFLTYFQNEAQLEKSRLLSDRFSAERPKGSFSTLEIQRTEQGDSAMYLCASSRPGRDTQYFGPGTRLTVL.

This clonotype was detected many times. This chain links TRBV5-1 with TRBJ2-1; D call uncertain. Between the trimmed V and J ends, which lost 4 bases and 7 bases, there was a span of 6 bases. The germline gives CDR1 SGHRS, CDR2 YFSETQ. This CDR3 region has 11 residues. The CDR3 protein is CASSERNEQFF. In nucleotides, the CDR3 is TGCGCCAGCAGCGAACGGAATGAGCAGTTCTTC. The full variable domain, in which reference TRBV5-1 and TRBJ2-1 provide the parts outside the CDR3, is KAGVTQTPRYLIKTRGQQVTLSCSPISGHRSVSWYQQTPGQGLQFLFEYFSETQRNKGNFPGRFSGRQFSNSRSEMNVSTLELGDSALYLCASSERNEQFFGPGTRLTVL.

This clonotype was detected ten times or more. The CDR3 is CASSQDRGRAETQYF. The CDR3 nucleotides are TGTGCCAGCAGTCAAGACAGGGGACGAGCGGAGACCCAGTACTTC. The rearrangement joins TRBV28 to TRBJ2-5; 8 nucleotides align to TRBD1. The CDR3 extends over 15 amino acids. Losses at the gene ends were 5 bases for V and 5 bases for J; bases not matched to a gene: 10. Germline CDR1 and CDR2: MDHEN and SYDVKM.

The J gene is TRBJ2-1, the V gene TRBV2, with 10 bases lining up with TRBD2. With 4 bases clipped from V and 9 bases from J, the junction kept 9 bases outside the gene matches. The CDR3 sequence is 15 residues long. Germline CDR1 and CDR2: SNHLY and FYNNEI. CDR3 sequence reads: CASSVNRLAGGEQFF. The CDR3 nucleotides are TGTGCCAGCAGTGTCAACAGACTAGCGGGCGGTGAGCAGTTCTTC.

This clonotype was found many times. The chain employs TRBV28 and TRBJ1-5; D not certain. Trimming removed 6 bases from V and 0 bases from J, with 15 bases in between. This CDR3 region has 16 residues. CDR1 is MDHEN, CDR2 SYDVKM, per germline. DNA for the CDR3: TGTGCCAGCAGCGTCGGGATTTCTACTAGCAATCAGCCCCAGCATTTT. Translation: CASSVGISTSNQPQHF. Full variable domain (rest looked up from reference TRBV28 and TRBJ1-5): DVKVTQSSRYLVKRTGEKVFLECVQDMDHENMFWYRQDPGLGLRLIYFSYDVKMKEKGDIPEGYSVSREKKERFSLILESASTNQTSMYLCASSVGISTSNQPQHFGDGTRLSIL.

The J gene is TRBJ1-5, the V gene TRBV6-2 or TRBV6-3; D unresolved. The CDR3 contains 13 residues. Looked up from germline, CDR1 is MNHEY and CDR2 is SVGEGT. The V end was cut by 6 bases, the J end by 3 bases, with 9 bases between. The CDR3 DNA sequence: TGTGCCAGCAGGGGAGGGTACAATCAGCCCCAGCATTTT. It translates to CASRGGYNQPQHF.

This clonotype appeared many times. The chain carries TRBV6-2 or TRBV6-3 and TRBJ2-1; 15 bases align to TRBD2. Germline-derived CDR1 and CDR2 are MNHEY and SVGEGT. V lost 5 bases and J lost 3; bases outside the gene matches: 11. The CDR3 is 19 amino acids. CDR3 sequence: CASSPNFPGLAGGYNEQFF. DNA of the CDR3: TGTGCCAGCAGTCCTAATTTTCCGGGACTAGCGGGAGGCTACAATGAGCAGTTCTTC.

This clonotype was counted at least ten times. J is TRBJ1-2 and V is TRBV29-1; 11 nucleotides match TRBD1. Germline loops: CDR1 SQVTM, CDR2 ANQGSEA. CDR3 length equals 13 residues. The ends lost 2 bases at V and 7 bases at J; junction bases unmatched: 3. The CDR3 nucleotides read TGCAGCGTTGAACGGGGACAGGGGGTTGGCTACACCTTC. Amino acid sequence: CSVERGQGVGYTF. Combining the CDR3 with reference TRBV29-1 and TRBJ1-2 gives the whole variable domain SAVISQKPSRDICQRGTSLTIQCQVDSQVTMMFWYRQQPGQSLTLIATANQGSEATYESGFVIDKFPISRPNLTFSTLTVSNMSPEDSSIYLCSVERGQGVGYTFGSGTRLTVV.

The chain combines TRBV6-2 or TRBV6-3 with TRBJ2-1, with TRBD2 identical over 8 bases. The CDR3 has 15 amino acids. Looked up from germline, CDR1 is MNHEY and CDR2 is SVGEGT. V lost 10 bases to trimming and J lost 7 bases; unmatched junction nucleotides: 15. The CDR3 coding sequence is TGTGCCACCTCAAGGTCTGGTAGCGGGAAGAATGAGCAGTTCTTC. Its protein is CATSRSGSGKNEQFF.

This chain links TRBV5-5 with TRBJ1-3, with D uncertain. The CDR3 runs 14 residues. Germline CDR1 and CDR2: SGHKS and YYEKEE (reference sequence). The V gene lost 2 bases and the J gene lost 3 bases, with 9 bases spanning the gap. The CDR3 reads CASSLRRDGNTIYF. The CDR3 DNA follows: TGTGCCAGCAGCTTACGTAGAGATGGAAACACCATATATTTT. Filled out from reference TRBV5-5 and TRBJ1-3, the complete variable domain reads DAGVTQSPTHLIKTRGQQVTLRCSPISGHKSVSWYQQVLGQGPQFIFQYYEKEERGRGNFPDRFSARQFPNYSSELNVNALLLGDSALYLCASSLRRDGNTIYFGEGSWLTVV.

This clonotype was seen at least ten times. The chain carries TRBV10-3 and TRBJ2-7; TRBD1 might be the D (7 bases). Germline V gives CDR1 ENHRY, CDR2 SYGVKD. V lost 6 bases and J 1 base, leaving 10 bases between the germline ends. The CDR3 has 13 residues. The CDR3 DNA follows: TGTGCCATCAGGGGGGGACAGTCCTACGAGCAGTACTTC. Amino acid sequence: CAIRGGQSYEQYF.

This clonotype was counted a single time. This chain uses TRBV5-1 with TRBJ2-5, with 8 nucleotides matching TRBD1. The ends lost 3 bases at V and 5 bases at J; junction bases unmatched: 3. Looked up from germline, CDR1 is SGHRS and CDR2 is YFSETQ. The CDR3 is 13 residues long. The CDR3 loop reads CASSSRGPETQYF. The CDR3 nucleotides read TGCGCCAGCAGCTCCAGGGGGCCCGAGACCCAGTACTTC.

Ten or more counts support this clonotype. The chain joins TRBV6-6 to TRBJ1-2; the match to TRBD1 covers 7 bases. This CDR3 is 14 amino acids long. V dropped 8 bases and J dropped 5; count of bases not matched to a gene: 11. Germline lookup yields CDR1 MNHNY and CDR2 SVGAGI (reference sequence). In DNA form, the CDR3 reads TGTGCCAGCCACAGAGACAGGGTGGATTATGGCTACACCTTC. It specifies CASHRDRVDYGYTF.